This T cell receptor beta chain stems from a study of graft-versus-host responses after intestinal transplantation. TCRdb's table, derived via immunoSEQ multiplex PCR, lists solely in-frame clones and lacks some. Of some 41,000 clones listed, around 92% are singletons. Germline CDR1 and CDR2: WSHSY and SAAADI. Trimming stripped 6 bases from V and 4 bases from J, with 12 bases between. The CDR3 is 13 amino acids. V gene TRBV10-2 combines with J gene TRBJ1-1; TRBD1 is a possible D gene (6 bases). The clonotype originates from a human patient who received an intestinal transplant, so some T cells may come from the graft donor. The sequenced sample was PBMCs, obtained approximately 270 days after transplant. The CDR3: CASSRGPGTEAFF. The DNA of the CDR3 is TGCGCCAGCAGCAGGGGACCAGGCACTGAAGCTTTCTTT.